This T cell receptor beta chain was obtained from a study of blood T cell repertoires in COVID-19. Study-level information: From the United States, Italy and Spain came samples of acute and convalescent COVID-19. Sources were T cells, B-cell-depleted T cells, or PBMCs; the material itself was cDNA or gDNA.

Study processing details: It was from reference gene primer amplification that nucleated cell counts were estimated. The protocol was immunoSEQ multiplex PCR, while the TCRdb copy is restricted to in-frame clones and leaves out a portion. The DNA was the basis for D and trimming; V, J and clone size are from that table. In the table there are 400,000 or so clones, roughly 90% of which are singletons. Patients in Seattle were enrolled during active infection, then followed longitudinally. From germline, CDR1 is MNHEY and CDR2 SMNVEV (reference sequence). The CDR3 covers 17 residues. J was trimmed by 6 bases and V by 5 bases; bases with no gene match: 11.

The chain uses TRBV27 and TRBJ2-1; 12 bases line up with TRBD2. The sequencing input was peripheral blood. This sequence originates from a man aged 18 to 35 with COVID-19, enrolled during active disease. The CDR3 spells CASSDGLAGWVPNEQFF. CDR3 bases: TGTGCCAGCAGTGACGGACTAGCGGGATGGGTTCCCAATGAGCAGTTCTTC.